This T cell receptor (beta chain) originates from a study of blood T cell repertoires in COVID-19. Study at large: Italy, Spain and the United States were the sources of the convalescent and acute COVID-19 samples.

As originally analysed: Reference gene primer amplification gave estimated nucleated cell counts. The data were produced by immunoSEQ multiplex PCR, yet TCRdb's version contains in-frame clones alone and is incomplete. V, J and clone size derive from that table, while D and trimming were established from the DNA sequence. The repertoire has approximately 61,000 clones, about 86% of them found once; the top ten carry under 20%. The CDR3 contains 12 residues. Trimming removed 4 bases from V and 1 base from J, with 5 bases in between. The germline gives CDR1 SGHTA, CDR2 FQGNSA. The chain recombines TRBV7-2 with TRBJ2-7; D is undetermined. This receptor was obtained from a woman over 75 with active COVID-19. Source material: peripheral blood. The CDR3 region has the DNA TGTGCCAGCAGCTCCGTATCCTACGAGCAGTACTTC. Its translation is CASSSVSYEQYF.